This TCR beta chain was identified in a study of beta chain features in type 1 diabetes listed by TCRdb under 2018. Regarding the study in general: Mean age, gender distribution, total cell number and subset yield were not different between patients and healthy donors. The study compared TCRB repertoires of sorted circulating CD4+ T cell subsets between recently diagnosed type 1 diabetes patients and matched healthy donors. Naive and central memory subsets were obtained from all 30 or so donors, but regulatory and stem cell-like memory subsets were isolated from only 8 patients and roughly 8 healthy donors. Across all samples, fewer than 130 million sorted cells were examined, and cell number per subset correlated strongly with RNA yield. What the research found in general, with its limitations: Because the HLA sub-analyses included only small numbers of individuals, any influence of HLA type on TCRB rearrangement was left unresolved. Type 1 diabetes patients showed a moderate but significant shortening of TCRB CDR3 length in all four CD4+ subsets. Because cDNA was sequenced instead of genomic DNA, highly expressing activated cells could be over-represented, though the groups showed no difference in activation or CD3 levels. Naive, central memory and regulatory TCRB repertoires appeared to be more alike among patients than among healthy donors. Fewer insertions and more nucleotide deletions at VDJ recombination sites were observed in patients with type 1 diabetes, implying thymic rearrangement abnormalities. Shorter templates might have been favored by PCR, but patient and control samples were amplified and corrected together, so both groups would have been affected equally by any skew.

CDR1 is given as SGHAT and CDR2 as FQNNGV, both from the germline V gene. There are 12 amino acids in the CDR3, from cysteine to phenylalanine inclusive. This entry keeps only the CDR3 DNA: 36 bases, framed from base 1. V is clipped by 4 bases and J by 10 bases, and the sequence between their germline boundaries is 13 bases long. This clone has more than one count but fewer than ten. Its antigen specificity is not known. No much larger clone is present one base from it, and per-base qualities are unavailable. All of the isolated RNA was reverse transcribed with the High Capacity cDNA Reverse Transcription Kit, so expressed TCRB transcripts were sequenced. Deep immunoSEQ sequencing was applied to naive, central memory and regulatory T cell samples, giving an average of approximately 4 million total reads per sample. Sorted cells were lysed in RLT buffer and RNA was extracted with DNase-treated RNeasy Micro or Mini kits, depending on cell number. Each cell subset was processed on its own to prevent cross-contamination, while patient and healthy donor samples were processed together. The immunoSEQ multiplex PCR was used to amplify TCRB sequences from cDNA, generating 87-bp fragments that spanned the CDR3 region. Amplicons were sequenced on the Illumina HiSeq platform. As for how the authors treated the data: Synthetic template baselines were used to correct PCR bias computationally, reads within Hamming distance 2 were collapsed, and singletons that could not be merged were discarded. By aligning reads against IMGT, V, D and J genes, CDR3 length, and insertions or deletions at six rearrangement sites were assigned. Within each subset, clonotype counts were normalized to the number of sorted cells before true diversity and Gini coefficients were calculated with the tcR R package. The overlap coefficient, calculated on TCRB nucleotide sequences, was used to quantify repertoire sharing. TCRdb stores this immuneACCESS table with in-frame sequences only. Part of the clones is absent; in the studies checked, under half of the shortfall reflects unresolved V genes, and no reason is known for the rest. From that table come the V and J calls and clone size; the DNA was used to work out D and trimming. The sample data list 250,000 to 400,000 clones, and 11% to 15% of these were observed just once. Over 5% of the sample is in the top ten clones.

A single peripheral blood draw of around 120 mL on average was collected from each donor into heparinised tubes. Using a panel that included CD45RO, CCR7, CD25, CD127, CD95 and CD27, naive, central memory, regulatory and stem cell-like memory CD4+ T cells were sorted on a BD FACSAria II. A purity above 98% was achieved for all sorted populations. PBMCs were isolated right away by Lymphoprep density gradient centrifugation and were stained directly, without culture. To minimize batch effects, samples were stained and sorted in pairs, one healthy donor with one patient per experiment. Sequencing input: central memory CD4+ T cells from blood. This TCR was sampled from a man under 40 in good health. The chain is encoded by TRBV11-2 joined to TRBJ1-1; matching of 5 bases hints at TRBD1 as the D gene. The DNA sequence reads TGTGCCAGCAGCTCCAGTGAAAGGGGAGCTTTCTTT. Translated, this gives CASSSSERGAFF. Reference TRBV11-2 and TRBJ1-1 proteins supply the regions before and after the CDR3; the full variable domain is: EAGVAQSPRYKIIEKRQSVAFWCNPISGHATLYWYQQILGQGPKLLIQFQNNGVVDDSQLPKDRFSAERLKGVDSTLKIQPAKLEDSAVYLCASSSSERGAFFGQGTRLTVV.